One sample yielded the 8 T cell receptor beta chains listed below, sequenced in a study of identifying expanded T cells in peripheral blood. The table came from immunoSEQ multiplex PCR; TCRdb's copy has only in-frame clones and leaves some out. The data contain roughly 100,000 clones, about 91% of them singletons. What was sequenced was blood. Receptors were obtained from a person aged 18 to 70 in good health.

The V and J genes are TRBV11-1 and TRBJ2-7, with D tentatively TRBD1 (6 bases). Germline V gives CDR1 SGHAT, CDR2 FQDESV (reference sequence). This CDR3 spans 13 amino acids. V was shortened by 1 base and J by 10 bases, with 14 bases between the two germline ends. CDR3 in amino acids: CASSLGTHRDQYF. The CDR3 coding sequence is TGTGCCAGCAGCTTAGGGACCCACAGGGATCAGTACTTC.

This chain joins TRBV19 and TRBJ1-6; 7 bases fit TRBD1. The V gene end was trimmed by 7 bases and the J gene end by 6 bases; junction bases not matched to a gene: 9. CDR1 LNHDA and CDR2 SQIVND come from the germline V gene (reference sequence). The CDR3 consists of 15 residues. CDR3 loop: CASTSPGQINSPLHF. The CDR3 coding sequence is TGTGCCAGTACCTCTCCGGGACAGATTAATTCACCCCTCCACTTT.

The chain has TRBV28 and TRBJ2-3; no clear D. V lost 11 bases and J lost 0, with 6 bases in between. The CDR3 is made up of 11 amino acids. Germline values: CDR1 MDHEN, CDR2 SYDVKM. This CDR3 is CALSSTDTQYF. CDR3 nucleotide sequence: TGTGCCCTCAGCAGCACAGATACGCAGTATTTT. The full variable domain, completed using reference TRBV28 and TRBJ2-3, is DVKVTQSSRYLVKRTGEKVFLECVQDMDHENMFWYRQDPGLGLRLIYFSYDVKMKEKGDIPEGYSVSREKKERFSLILESASTNQTSMYLCALSSTDTQYFGPGTRLTVL.

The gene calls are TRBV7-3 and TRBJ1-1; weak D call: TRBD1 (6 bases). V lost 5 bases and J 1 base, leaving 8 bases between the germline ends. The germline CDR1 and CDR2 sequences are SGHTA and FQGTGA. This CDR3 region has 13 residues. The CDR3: CASSEQGNTEAFF. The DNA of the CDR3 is TGTGCCAGCAGCGAACAGGGGAACACTGAAGCTTTCTTT.

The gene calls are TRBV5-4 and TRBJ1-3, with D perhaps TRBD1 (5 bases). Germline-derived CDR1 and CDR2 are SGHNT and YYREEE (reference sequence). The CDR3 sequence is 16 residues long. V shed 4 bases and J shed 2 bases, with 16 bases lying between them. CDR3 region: CASSTTFGGTGNTIYF. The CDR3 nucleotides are TGTGCCAGCAGCACAACTTTTGGGGGGACTGGAAACACCATATATTTT.

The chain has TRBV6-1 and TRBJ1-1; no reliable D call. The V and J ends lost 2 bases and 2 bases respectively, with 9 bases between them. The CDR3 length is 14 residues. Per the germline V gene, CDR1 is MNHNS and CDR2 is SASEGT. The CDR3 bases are TGTGCCAGCAGTGAACTTGTGTCAAACACTGAAGCTTTCTTT. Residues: CASSELVSNTEAFF.

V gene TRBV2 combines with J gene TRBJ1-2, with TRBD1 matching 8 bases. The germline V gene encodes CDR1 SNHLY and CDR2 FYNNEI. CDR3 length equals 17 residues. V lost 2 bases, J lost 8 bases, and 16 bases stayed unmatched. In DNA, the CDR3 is TGTGCCAGCAGTGAACAGGGACAGGTCGCGCGGGTGTTGGGCTACACCTTC. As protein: CASSEQGQVARVLGYTF.

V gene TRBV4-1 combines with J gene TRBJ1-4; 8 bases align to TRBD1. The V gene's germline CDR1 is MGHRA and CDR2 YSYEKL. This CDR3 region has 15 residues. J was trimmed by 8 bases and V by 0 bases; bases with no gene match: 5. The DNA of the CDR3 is TGCGCCAGCAGCCAAGAAGGTACAGGGGGAGAAAAACTGTTTTTT. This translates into CASSQEGTGGEKLFF.